Below are 19 T cell receptor beta chains sequenced from a single sample in a study of T-cell reconstitution after alpha-beta-depleted transplantation in children. Preparation of the TCRbeta library involved a method that used unique molecular identifiers. TCRdb fed the PCR reads into MiXCR, producing one record per CDR3 protein. The sample has approximately 510,000 distinct CDR3 sequences; about 18% are singletons. Sequences were derived from PBMCs from the stem cell graft donor, sampled from the stem cell graft. These receptors originate from a human donor who donated a stem cell graft to a child with acute lymphoblastic leukemia.

This clonotype has just a few counts. The rearrangement links TRBV10-3 to TRBJ2-1, with D maybe TRBD2 (6 bases). Germline loops: CDR1 ENHRY, CDR2 SYGVKD. V was pared by 8 bases and J by 2 bases, with 13 bases between. The CDR3 extends over 14 amino acids. The CDR3 DNA reads as TGTGCCATCGGGCGACGGGAGCCCTACAATGAGCAGTTCTTC. It codes for CAIGRREPYNEQFF.

This clonotype was observed a few times. The chain has TRBV5-1 and TRBJ2-2; 7 bases agree with TRBD2. The CDR3 runs to 15 residues. Per germline, CDR1 SGHRS and CDR2 YFSETQ. With V trimmed by 2 bases and J by 4 bases, 5 bases remained unmatched. The CDR3 DNA is TGCGCCAGCAGCTTCGGCGGGAGTACCACCGGGGAGCTGTTTTTT. This gives the protein CASSFGGSTTGELFF. Full variable domain (rest looked up from reference TRBV5-1 and TRBJ2-2): KAGVTQTPRYLIKTRGQQVTLSCSPISGHRSVSWYQQTPGQGLQFLFEYFSETQRNKGNFPGRFSGRQFSNSRSEMNVSTLELGDSALYLCASSFGGSTTGELFFGEGSRLTVL.

The rearrangement links TRBV12-3 or TRBV12-4 to TRBJ2-3; 8 bases match TRBD2. The trim removed 5 bases at V and 2 bases at J, leaving 9 bases unmatched. The CDR3 covers 16 residues. CDR3 nucleotides: TGTGCCAGCAGTGGACTAGCTCCTCCTTCCACAGATACGCAGTATTTT. Translation gives CASSGLAPPSTDTQYF.

This clonotype has a handful of counts. The chain recombines TRBV27 with TRBJ2-1, with 11 nucleotides matching TRBD2. Germline CDR1 reads MNHEY; CDR2 reads SMNVEV (reference sequence). The CDR3 has 16 amino acids. The V gene end was trimmed by 5 bases and the J gene end by 6 bases; junction bases not matched to a gene: 9. CDR3 DNA: TGTGCCAGCAGTAACCCACTAGCGGGAGTTCTCAATGAGCAGTTCTTC. Translated: CASSNPLAGVLNEQFF.

This chain joins TRBV27 and TRBJ1-1; D perhaps matches TRBD1 (5 bases). The CDR3 length is 14 residues. Germline assignment: CDR1 MNHEY and CDR2 SMNVEV (reference sequence). V was trimmed by 1 base and J by 0 bases, leaving 6 bases between them. In DNA form, the CDR3 reads TGTGCCAGCAGTTTATGGGGCATGAACACTGAAGCTTTCTTT. Its protein is CASSLWGMNTEAFF.

This clonotype has more than one count but fewer than ten. The chain joins TRBV29-1 to TRBJ2-1; D gene uncertain. Trimming cost V 0 bases and J 4 bases, with 7 bases left between them. Germline lookup yields CDR1 SQVTM and CDR2 ANQGSEA. The CDR3 is 13 amino acids. The CDR3 protein is CSVEEMRYNEQFF. In DNA, the CDR3 is TGCAGCGTTGAAGAAATGAGATACAATGAGCAGTTCTTC.

This chain connects TRBV11-1 to TRBJ2-7; 9 bases are a match to TRBD1. Looked up from germline, CDR1 is SGHAT and CDR2 is FQDESV (reference sequence). Unmatched junction bases numbered 25, after V lost 5 bases and J lost 2 bases. The CDR3 contains 21 residues. The CDR3 loop reads CASSTSRAVGTGYSQAYEQYF. The CDR3 DNA is TGTGCCAGCAGCACCTCTCGGGCTGTCGGGACAGGGTACTCCCAGGCCTACGAGCAGTACTTC.

This clonotype was seen only a few times. The V gene is TRBV5-1, the J gene TRBJ2-7; TRBD1 aligns across 10 bases. From germline, CDR1 is SGHRS and CDR2 YFSETQ. This CDR3 comprises 17 residues. Trimming cost V 1 base and J 3 bases; bases outside gene matches: 10. The chain's CDR3 is CASSLTLFRTGGYEQYF. The CDR3 nucleotides are TGCGCCAGCAGCTTGACCCTCTTCCGGACAGGGGGCTACGAGCAGTACTTC.

This clonotype has only a few counts. The genes are TRBV20-1 and TRBJ2-7; 9 positions agree with TRBD2. This CDR3 region has 17 residues. Germline loops: CDR1 DFQATT, CDR2 SNEGSKA (reference sequence). V dropped 1 base and J dropped 0; count of bases not matched to a gene: 10. CDR3 DNA sequence: TGCAGTGCTAGAGCCGGACTAGCGCTTCTAATCTCCTACGAGCAGTACTTC. Amino acid sequence: CSARAGLALLISYEQYF.

This clonotype was counted only a few times. The genes are TRBV3-1 and TRBJ2-7, with D unresolved. The CDR3 has 18 residues. Trimming removed 6 bases at V and 0 bases at J, with 24 bases between. Germline-derived CDR1 and CDR2 are LGHDT and YNNKEL (reference sequence). The DNA of the CDR3 is TGTGCCAGCAGTTTTGATTCGTGGGTGCGAGTGTCCTCCTACGAGCAGTACTTC. The encoded protein is CASSFDSWVRVSSYEQYF.

The CDR3 loop is CSVEGIETSGTGELFF. The CDR3 bases are TGCAGCGTTGAAGGTATAGAGACTAGCGGAACCGGGGAGCTGTTTTTT. The chain carries TRBV29-1 and TRBJ2-2, with 9 bases matching TRBD2. Per germline, CDR1 SQVTM and CDR2 ANQGSEA. The V and J ends lost 1 base and 5 bases, in that order; junction bases with no gene match: 8. The CDR3 is made up of 16 amino acids.

The V call is TRBV5-1, the J call TRBJ2-7, with D hard to call. CDR1 and CDR2 (germline): SGHRS, YFSETQ. This CDR3 is 14 amino acids long. The V end was cut by 4 bases, the J end by 4 bases, with 15 bases between. CDR3 protein: CASSAAPALYEQYF. CDR3 bases: TGCGCCAGCAGCGCAGCCCCGGCACTATACGAGCAGTACTTC.

The chain carries TRBV12-3 or TRBV12-4 and TRBJ2-1, with 13 nucleotides matching TRBD2. The CDR3 is 15 amino acids. The J segment lost 7 bases and the V segment lost 6 bases, leaving 6 bases of the junction unmatched. CDR3 protein: CASRSPGLAGNEQFF. For the CDR3, the DNA is TGTGCCAGCAGAAGCCCGGGACTAGCGGGAAATGAGCAGTTCTTC.

V usage is TRBV29-1 and J usage is TRBJ1-2; 11 bases match TRBD1. This CDR3 region has 14 residues. With V trimmed by 1 base and J by 5 bases, 3 bases remained unmatched. CDR1 and CDR2 from the germline V gene are SQVTM and ANQGSEA. The CDR3 nucleotides read TGCAGCGTTGAAGGGACAGGGGGCGGGTATGGCTACACCTTC. It codes for CSVEGTGGGYGYTF.

This clonotype has just a few counts. The V gene is TRBV5-1, the J gene TRBJ2-1; 7 positions match TRBD2. The V gene's germline CDR1 is SGHRS and CDR2 YFSETQ. There are 15 residues in the CDR3. After removal of 0 bases from V and 8 bases from J, the junction contained 8 bases not matched to a gene. For the CDR3, the DNA is TGCGCCAGCAGCTTGGAAGGACTAGGTCCCTATGAGCAGTTCTTC. It codes for CASSLEGLGPYEQFF. The complete variable domain, with remaining parts taken from reference TRBV5-1 and TRBJ2-1, reads KAGVTQTPRYLIKTRGQQVTLSCSPISGHRSVSWYQQTPGQGLQFLFEYFSETQRNKGNFPGRFSGRQFSNSRSEMNVSTLELGDSALYLCASSLEGLGPYEQFFGPGTRLTVL.

V usage is TRBV12-3 or TRBV12-4 and J usage is TRBJ2-5; 11 nucleotides line up with TRBD2. This CDR3 has 16 residues. V was clipped by 3 bases and J by 4 bases; unmatched bases: 7. CDR3 in amino acids: CASSLGLAGGGETQYF. The CDR3 nucleotides are TGTGCCAGCAGTTTGGGGCTAGCGGGAGGTGGAGAGACCCAGTACTTC.

The V gene is TRBV7-2, the J gene TRBJ2-7, with 7 bases that match TRBD2. CDR1 and CDR2 from the germline V gene are SGHTA and FQGNSA. V shed 3 bases, J shed 6 bases, and the junction held 8 bases outside the gene matches. CDR3 length: 14 residues. CDR3 sequence: CASSFDAGVVEQYF. CDR3 bases: TGTGCCAGCAGCTTTGACGCGGGAGTGGTCGAGCAGTACTTC.

This chain links TRBV4-1 with TRBJ2-7; 7 bases are a match to TRBD2. V trimming: 4 bases; J trimming: 2 bases; junction bases outside the gene matches: 8. This CDR3 comprises 15 residues. The germline gives CDR1 MGHRA, CDR2 YSYEKL. The CDR3, as DNA: TGCGCCAGCAGCCCTCCTGGCGGGAGCACCTACGAGCAGTACTTC. Translation: CASSPPGGSTYEQYF.

The V and J genes are TRBV11-2 and TRBJ2-1, with TRBD2 identical over 14 bases. Per the germline V gene, CDR1 is SGHAT and CDR2 is FQNNGV. V dropped 5 bases and J dropped 9; count of bases not matched to a gene: 6. The CDR3 totals 15 residues. CDR3 in amino acids: CASSGTSGSWVEQFF. CDR3 nucleotide sequence: TGTGCCAGCAGCGGGACTAGCGGGAGTTGGGTTGAGCAGTTCTTC.